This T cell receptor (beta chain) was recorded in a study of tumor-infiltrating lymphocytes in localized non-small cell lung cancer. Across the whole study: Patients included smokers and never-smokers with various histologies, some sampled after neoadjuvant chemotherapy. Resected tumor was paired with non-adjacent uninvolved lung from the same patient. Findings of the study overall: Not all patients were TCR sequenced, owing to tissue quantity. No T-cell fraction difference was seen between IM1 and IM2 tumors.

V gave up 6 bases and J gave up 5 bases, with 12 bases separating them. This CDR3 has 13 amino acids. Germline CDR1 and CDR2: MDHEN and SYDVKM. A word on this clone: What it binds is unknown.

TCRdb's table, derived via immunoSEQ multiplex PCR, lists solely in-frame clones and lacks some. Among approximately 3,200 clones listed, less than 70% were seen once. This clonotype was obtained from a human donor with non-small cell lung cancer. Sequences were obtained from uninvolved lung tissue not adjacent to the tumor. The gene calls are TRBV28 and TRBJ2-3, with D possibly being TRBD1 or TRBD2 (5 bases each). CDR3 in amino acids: CASRWGSQDTQYF. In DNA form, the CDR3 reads TGTGCCAGCAGGTGGGGGTCACAAGATACGCAGTATTTT.